These 27 T cell receptor beta chains originate from one sample sequenced in a study of cytomegalovirus exposure and HLA in healthy donors. Only in-frame clones appear in the TCRdb table, and some are missing; sequencing was by immunoSEQ multiplex PCR. The table includes approximately 220,000 clones, 80% to 85% detected once. The specimen sequenced was PBMCs. All receptors come from a young woman in good health and CMV-seropositive.

The chain couples TRBV5-1 to TRBJ1-1; no clear D. Between the trimmed V and J ends, which lost 1 base and 1 base, there was a span of 11 bases. CDR1 SGHRS and CDR2 YFSETQ come from the germline V gene. This CDR3 region has 15 residues. CDR3 sequence (DNA): TGCGCCAGCAGCTTGTTTAGGGAGACGAACACTGAAGCTTTCTTT. Protein: CASSLFRETNTEAFF.

V and J are TRBV5-4 and TRBJ2-7; 12 nucleotides line up with TRBD1. The trim removed 3 bases at V and 6 bases at J, leaving 10 bases unmatched. Germline loops: CDR1 SGHNT, CDR2 YYREEE (reference sequence). The CDR3 sequence is 16 residues long. The CDR3 DNA is TGTGCCAGCAGCTCTATGGGACAGGGGGCGAAGGGCGAGCAGTACTTC. Its protein product is CASSSMGQGAKGEQYF. Full variable domain (missing parts from reference TRBV5-4 and TRBJ2-7): ETGVTQSPTHLIKTRGQQVTLRCSSQSGHNTVSWYQQALGQGPQFIFQYYREEENGRGNFPPRFSGLQFPNYSSELNVNALELDDSALYLCASSSMGQGAKGEQYFGPGTRLTVT.

The chain employs TRBV28 and TRBJ2-7, with D perhaps TRBD2 (5 bases). The CDR3 runs 13 residues. V was clipped by 8 bases and J by 3 bases, with 14 bases between them. Germline-derived CDR1 and CDR2 are MDHEN and SYDVKM. CDR3 DNA sequence: TGTGCCAGCTTGGACTCACTGGACTACGAGCAGTACTTC. Translating it yields CASLDSLDYEQYF.

The genes are TRBV19 and TRBJ2-7, with TRBD1 identical over 8 bases. Germline loops: CDR1 LNHDA, CDR2 SQIVND (reference sequence). This CDR3 is built from 15 residues. The V gene end was trimmed by 3 bases and the J gene end by 3 bases; junction bases not matched to a gene: 7. CDR3 sequence reads: CASSIRGTGIYEQYF. The CDR3, as DNA: TGTGCCAGTAGTATTCGCGGGACAGGAATCTACGAGCAGTACTTC.

The chain recombines TRBV9 with TRBJ1-2; perhaps TRBD1 as D (6 bases). Germline V gives CDR1 SGDLS, CDR2 YYNGEE. Between the trimmed V and J ends, which lost 4 bases and 0 bases, there was a span of 22 bases. The CDR3 length is 18 residues. CDR3 in DNA: TGTGCCAGCAGCTTAGAAAGAAGGCTGACAGGACCTAACTATGGCTACACCTTC. Translated, it gives CASSLERRLTGPNYGYTF.

This sequence joins TRBV18 and TRBJ2-7, with 8 bases aligning to TRBD1. V lost 0 bases to trimming and J lost 4 bases; unmatched junction nucleotides: 2. The CDR3 totals 14 residues. The germline CDR1 and CDR2 sequences are KGHSH and LQKENI. The CDR3 protein is CASSPPDRVYEQYF. CDR3 in DNA: TGTGCCAGCTCACCACCGGACAGGGTTTACGAGCAGTACTTC.

J is TRBJ2-3 and V is TRBV6-6; D ambiguous. Germline loops: CDR1 MNHNY, CDR2 SVGAGI (reference sequence). Trimming stripped 7 bases from V and 1 base from J, with 9 bases between. The CDR3 is made up of 13 amino acids. The CDR3 DNA reads as TGTGCCAGCACCCCCCTTGGCACAGATACGCAGTATTTT. Translating gives CASTPLGTDTQYF.

This chain connects TRBV9 to TRBJ1-1; 8 bases line up with TRBD1. Per the germline V gene, CDR1 is SGDLS and CDR2 is YYNGEE. This CDR3 spans 12 amino acids. V trimming: 4 bases; J trimming: 7 bases; junction bases outside the gene matches: 3. CDR3 amino acids: CASSRTGGEAFF. Written as DNA, the CDR3 is TGTGCCAGCAGCCGTACAGGGGGTGAAGCTTTCTTT.

This clone showed up just a few times. The sample holds other DNA sequences that translate to the same CDR3. The chain carries TRBV29-1 and TRBJ1-2; 8 bases match TRBD1. V dropped 7 bases and J dropped 3; count of bases not matched to a gene: 4. The CDR3 runs to 12 residues. Germline V CDR1 and CDR2: SQVTM, ANQGSEA. CDR3 sequence reads: CSGGQGDYGYTF. The CDR3 DNA reads as TGCAGCGGCGGACAGGGAGACTATGGCTACACCTTC.

DNA of the CDR3: TGTGCCAGCAGCCCCCGGGGAGGGTCTCATGGCTACACCTTC. It yields the protein CASSPRGGSHGYTF. This chain uses TRBV5-4 with TRBJ1-2; D remains ambiguous. CDR1 is SGHNT, CDR2 YYREEE, per germline (reference sequence). The CDR3 length is 14 residues. V was clipped by 4 bases and J by 6 bases, with 16 bases between them.

This chain joins TRBV11-2 and TRBJ2-5, with a tentative D call TRBD2 (6 bases). V was shortened by 11 bases and J by 2 bases, with 9 bases between the two germline ends. This CDR3 comprises 11 residues. Germline V CDR1 and CDR2: SGHAT, FQNNGV. The CDR3 DNA follows: TGTGCCTGTAGCGGTCAAGAGACCCAGTACTTC. Its protein product is CACSGQETQYF.

The chain combines TRBV9 with TRBJ1-4; 11 nucleotides line up with TRBD1. V shed 1 base, J shed 8 bases, and the junction held 4 bases outside the gene matches. Per the germline V gene, CDR1 is SGDLS and CDR2 is YYNGEE. This CDR3 is built from 15 residues. CDR3: CASSVSGTGGEKLFF. The CDR3 DNA reads TGTGCCAGCAGCGTATCCGGGACAGGGGGGGAAAAACTGTTTTTT. The full variable domain, completed using reference TRBV9 and TRBJ1-4, is DSGVTQTPKHLITATGQRVTLRCSPRSGDLSVYWYQQSLDQGLQFLIQYYNGEERAKGNILERFSAQQFPDLHSELNLSSLELGDSALYFCASSVSGTGGEKLFFGSGTQLSVL.

The chain has TRBV28 and TRBJ2-7; D possibly uses TRBD1 or TRBD2 (5 bases each). Trimming removed 7 bases from V and 3 bases from J, with 22 bases in between. The CDR3 totals 16 residues. Germline CDR1 MDHEN, CDR2 SYDVKM. CDR3 DNA sequence: TGTGCCAGCACCGATGTAGTCTGGGGGACCCACTACGAGCAGTACTTC. It encodes CASTDVVWGTHYEQYF.

The J gene is TRBJ2-7, the V gene TRBV27; unclear D gene. With 11 bases removed from V and 1 base from J, the gap between germline ends came to 15 bases. The V gene's germline CDR1 is MNHEY and CDR2 SMNVEV (reference sequence). CDR3 length equals 13 residues. DNA of the CDR3: TGTGCCTCGAGGACCTCGAGTTCCTACGAGCAGTACTTC. Residues: CASRTSSSYEQYF.

There are a few counts of this clone. The chain employs TRBV19 and TRBJ2-7; D uncertain. V lost 3 bases, J lost 2 bases, and 14 bases lay in between. This CDR3 is 15 amino acids long. Looked up from germline, CDR1 is LNHDA and CDR2 is SQIVND (reference sequence). This CDR3 is CASSIGRRLAYEQYF. The CDR3 coding sequence is TGTGCCAGTAGTATTGGGCGACGTCTAGCCTACGAGCAGTACTTC.

This sequence joins TRBV29-1 and TRBJ1-1, with 10 bases that match TRBD1. Germline CDR1 and CDR2: SQVTM and ANQGSEA. With V trimmed by 3 bases and J by 0 bases, 4 bases remained unmatched. This CDR3 is 15 amino acids long. CDR3: CSVEGGQGMNTEAFF. The CDR3 DNA reads as TGCAGCGTTGAGGGGGGACAGGGGATGAACACTGAAGCTTTCTTT.

The chain carries TRBV7-2 and TRBJ2-3, with 9 bases matching TRBD1. The germline V gene has CDR1 SGHTA and CDR2 FQGNSA. The V segment lost 5 bases and the J segment 3 bases; nucleotides outside the gene matches: 6. There are 15 residues in the CDR3. The CDR3 nucleotides read TGTGCCAGCAGCCCAGGACAGGGGCGGACAGATACGCAGTATTTT. It translates to CASSPGQGRTDTQYF.

CDR3 protein: CASTKGLPRNTEAFF. CDR3 DNA sequence: TGTGCCAGTACAAAGGGCCTCCCTCGGAACACTGAAGCTTTCTTT. V usage is TRBV25-1 and J usage is TRBJ1-1; D uncertain. The CDR3 runs to 15 residues. V gave up 9 bases and J gave up 1 base, with 18 bases separating them. CDR1 is MGHDK, CDR2 SYGVNS, per germline.

The rearrangement links TRBV11-1 to TRBJ1-2, with D possibly being TRBD1 (6 bases). This CDR3 contains 15 residues. Germline V gives CDR1 SGHAT, CDR2 FQDESV (reference sequence). V was shortened by 1 base and J by 4 bases, with 13 bases between the two germline ends. DNA for the CDR3: TGTGCCAGCAGCTTAGATTGGCAGGGGACCTATGGCTACACCTTC. Translating gives CASSLDWQGTYGYTF. Based on the CDR3 plus reference TRBV11-1 and TRBJ1-2, the full variable domain is EAEVAQSPRYKITEKSQAVAFWCDPISGHATLYWYRQILGQGPELLVQFQDESVVDDSQLPKDRFSAERLKGVDSTLKIQPAELGDSAMYLCASSLDWQGTYGYTFGSGTRLTVV.

The CDR3 region is CASRNGLAGVFEQYF. The CDR3 nucleotides are TGTGCCAGCAGAAACGGACTAGCGGGAGTTTTCGAGCAGTACTTC. The chain is built from TRBV27 and TRBJ2-7, with 13 bases lining up with TRBD2. The CDR3 sequence is 15 residues long. The germline CDR1 and CDR2 sequences are MNHEY and SMNVEV (reference sequence). V lost 6 bases and J lost 6; bases outside the gene matches: 8.

The rearrangement links TRBV7-3 to TRBJ2-6; D could derive from TRBD1 or TRBD2 (5 bases each). The CDR3 runs to 17 residues. Germline V gene sequence: CDR1 SGHTA, CDR2 FQGTGA. V lost 4 bases, J lost 2 bases, and 15 bases lay in between. The CDR3 sequence is CASSWGPDNAGANVLTF. The DNA for the CDR3 is TGTGCCAGCAGCTGGGGACCCGACAATGCTGGGGCCAACGTCCTGACTTTC. Complete variable domain (other parts from reference TRBV7-3 and TRBJ2-6): GAGVSQTPSNKVTEKGKYVELRCDPISGHTALYWYRQSLGQGPEFLIYFQGTGAADDSGLPNDRFFAVRPEGSVSTLKIQRTERGDSAVYLCASSWGPDNAGANVLTFGAGSRLTVL.

J is TRBJ1-3 and V is TRBV10-3, with D unresolved. The CDR3 sequence is 16 residues long. Germline V gene sequence: CDR1 ENHRY, CDR2 SYGVKD. The V gene lost 5 bases and the J gene lost 0 bases, with 14 bases spanning the gap. The CDR3: CAISNTDPSSGNTIYF. In DNA form, the CDR3 reads TGTGCCATCAGTAATACAGATCCTAGCTCTGGAAACACCATATATTTT.

This clone has a handful of counts. This chain links TRBV29-1 with TRBJ1-2; D ambiguous. V was cut by 5 bases and J by 4 bases, with 11 bases left in between. CDR1 and CDR2 (germline): SQVTM, ANQGSEA. The CDR3 has 12 residues. CDR3 protein: CSVSAPFYGYTF. The CDR3 DNA is TGCAGCGTTAGCGCTCCCTTCTATGGCTACACCTTC. Together with reference TRBV29-1 and TRBJ1-2, the CDR3 gives the full variable domain: SAVISQKPSRDICQRGTSLTIQCQVDSQVTMMFWYRQQPGQSLTLIATANQGSEATYESGFVIDKFPISRPNLTFSTLTVSNMSPEDSSIYLCSVSAPFYGYTFGSGTRLTVV.

This clone has just a few counts. The chain is built from TRBV25-1 and TRBJ2-7; a possible D gene is TRBD1 (5 bases). Germline assignment: CDR1 MGHDK and CDR2 SYGVNS. Trimming pared 4 bases from V and 2 bases from J, leaving 9 bases between. The CDR3 is 13 amino acids. The CDR3 sequence is CASSARGPYEQYF. The CDR3 DNA is TGTGCCAGCAGTGCTAGGGGCCCCTACGAGCAGTACTTC.

V gene TRBV28 combines with J gene TRBJ1-2; D not certain. Germline CDR1 reads MDHEN; CDR2 reads SYDVKM. V lost 6 bases to trimming and J lost 8 bases, with 16 bases between them. The CDR3 has 13 amino acids. The CDR3 spells CASSTYGGGGYTF. Here the CDR3 DNA reads TGTGCCAGCAGCACCTATGGAGGCGGGGGCTACACCTTC.

V is TRBV11-2 and J is TRBJ2-1; D is uncertain. Trimming stripped 5 bases from V and 6 bases from J, with 8 bases between. From germline, CDR1 is SGHAT and CDR2 FQNNGV. CDR3 length: 12 amino acids. CDR3 nucleotide sequence: TGTGCCAGCAGCGCGATTTTCAATGAGCAGTTCTTC. This sequence encodes CASSAIFNEQFF.

The genes are TRBV19 and TRBJ1-2, with no clear D. V was clipped by 2 bases and J by 5 bases, with 12 bases between them. This CDR3 comprises 14 residues. Per germline, CDR1 LNHDA and CDR2 SQIVND (reference sequence). The CDR3: CASSIPGMGYGYTF. DNA for the CDR3: TGTGCCAGTAGTATACCAGGAATGGGGTATGGCTACACCTTC.